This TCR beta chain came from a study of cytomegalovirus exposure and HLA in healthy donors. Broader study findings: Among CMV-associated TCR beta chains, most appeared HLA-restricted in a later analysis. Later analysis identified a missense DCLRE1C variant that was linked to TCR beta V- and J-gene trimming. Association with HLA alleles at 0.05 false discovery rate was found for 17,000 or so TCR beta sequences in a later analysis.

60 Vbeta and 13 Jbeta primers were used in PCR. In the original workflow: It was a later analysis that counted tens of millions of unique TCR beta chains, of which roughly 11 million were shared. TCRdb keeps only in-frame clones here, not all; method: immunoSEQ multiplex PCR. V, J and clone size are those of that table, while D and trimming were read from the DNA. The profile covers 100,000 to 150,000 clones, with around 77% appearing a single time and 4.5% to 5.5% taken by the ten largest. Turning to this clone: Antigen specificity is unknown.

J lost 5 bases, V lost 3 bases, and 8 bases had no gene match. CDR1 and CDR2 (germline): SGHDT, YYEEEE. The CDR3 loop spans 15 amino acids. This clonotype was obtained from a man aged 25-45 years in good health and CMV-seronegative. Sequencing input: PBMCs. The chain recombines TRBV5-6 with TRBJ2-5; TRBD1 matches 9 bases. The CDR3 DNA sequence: TGTGCCAGCAGCTACCGACAGGGGGATTGGGAGACCCAGTACTTC. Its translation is CASSYRQGDWETQYF.